The 22 T cell receptor beta chains listed next were all sequenced from one sample in a study of T cell repertoires in cytomegalovirus infection. These TCRs are of unknown antigen specificity. TCRdb called the reads again in MiXCR, with one record for every CDR3 protein. The sample carries 700,000 to 850,000 distinct CDR3 sequences, less than 35% recorded once. Sequences were derived from cultured CD8+ T cells from PBMCs, sampled from culture after CMV antigen stimulation. Receptors originate from a human donor in good health (CMV status not recorded). Some clones in this sample may be carry-over from other donors' samples.

V is TRBV19 and J is TRBJ2-1; TRBD2 is a possible D gene (5 bases). The CDR3 consists of 15 residues. The germline CDR1 and CDR2 sequences are LNHDA and SQIVND (reference sequence). Trimming pared 3 bases from V and 0 bases from J, leaving 9 bases between. The DNA for the CDR3 is TGTGCCAGTAGTATGAAGCGGAGCTCCTACAATGAGCAGTTCTTC. The encoded protein is CASSMKRSSYNEQFF.

This chain uses TRBV20-1 with TRBJ2-7; 7 bases are a match to TRBD1. Trimming removed 5 bases from V and 4 bases from J; junction bases left unmatched: 8. Germline CDR1 DFQATT, CDR2 SNEGSKA (reference sequence). This CDR3 comprises 13 residues. Here the CDR3 DNA reads TGCAGTGCTCTCGACAGGGAGAGATACGAGCAGTACTTC. This encodes CSALDRERYEQYF.

This rearrangement joins TRBV29-1 to TRBJ1-3; D not certain. CDR1 is SQVTM, CDR2 ANQGSEA, per germline. The CDR3 runs 12 residues. Trimming removed 6 bases from V and 3 bases from J, with 9 bases in between. Written as DNA, the CDR3 is TGCAGCGTCTTCTCAAATGGAAACACCATATATTTT. It yields the protein CSVFSNGNTIYF.

The genes are TRBV28 and TRBJ2-1; possibly TRBD1 or TRBD2 for D (5 bases each). V was cut by 5 bases and J by 4 bases, with 18 bases left in between. The CDR3 runs 16 residues. Germline CDR1 is MDHEN and CDR2 is SYDVKM. Here the CDR3 reads CASSLQGRGLYNEQFF. CDR3 DNA sequence: TGTGCCAGCAGTCTCCAGGGTCGCGGGCTTTACAATGAGCAGTTCTTC.

There are a few counts of this clonotype. The junction departs from the called germline gene at one end, perhaps through a read error. This chain uses TRBV7-9 with TRBJ1-2, with D possibly matching TRBD1 (5 bases). The germline V gene has CDR1 SEHNR and CDR2 FQNEAQ (reference sequence). There are 12 residues in the CDR3. Here the CDR3 reads CASSSGGSGVNF. CDR3 DNA: TGTGCCAGCAGCTCTGGGGGGTCCGGGGTCAACTTC.

The gene calls are TRBV11-3 and TRBJ2-7; 7 bases agree with TRBD1. The CDR3 consists of 15 residues. The germline gives CDR1 SGHNT, CDR2 YENEEA. Trimming cost V 1 base and J 5 bases; bases outside gene matches: 8. The chain's CDR3 is CASSLGDSSANEQYF. The CDR3 DNA reads as TGTGCCAGCAGCTTAGGGGACAGCTCTGCCAACGAGCAGTACTTC. Full variable domain (missing parts from reference TRBV11-3 and TRBJ2-7): EAGVVQSPRYKIIEKKQPVAFWCNPISGHNTLYWYLQNLGQGPELLIRYENEEAVDDSQLPKDRFSAERLKGVDSTLKIQPAELGDSAVYLCASSLGDSSANEQYFGPGTRLTVT.

This chain links TRBV27 with TRBJ1-4, with a possible D match to TRBD1 (6 bases). V shed 8 bases and J shed 7 bases, with 14 bases lying between them. CDR1 is MNHEY and CDR2 is SMNVEV in the germline V gene (reference sequence). There are 13 residues in the CDR3. CDR3 sequence reads: CASGRQEGEKLFF. In DNA form, the CDR3 reads TGTGCCAGCGGAAGACAGGAGGGTGAAAAACTGTTTTTT.

This clonotype was observed a handful of times. This rearrangement joins TRBV27 to TRBJ2-3, with 7 bases identical to TRBD1. This CDR3 has 15 residues. The germline CDR1 and CDR2 sequences are MNHEY and SMNVEV (reference sequence). Losses at the gene ends were 3 bases for V and 3 bases for J; bases not matched to a gene: 6. The CDR3 reads CASSLRGRKTDTQYF. The CDR3 region has the DNA TGTGCCAGCAGTTTGAGGGGGCGGAAAACAGATACGCAGTATTTT.

The chain uses TRBV6-2 or TRBV6-3 and TRBJ2-7; D gene ambiguous. Germline CDR1 and CDR2: MNHEY and SVGEGT. Trimming left V 0 bases short and J 5 bases short, with 8 bases between. The CDR3 extends over 13 amino acids. CDR3 residues: CASSYSSIHEQYV. CDR3 nucleotide sequence: TGTGCCAGCAGTTACTCCTCTATCCACGAGCAGTACGTC.

This clonotype was observed at least ten times. The chain has TRBV7-9 and TRBJ2-2, with 8 bases identical to TRBD2. The V and J ends lost 0 bases and 5 bases, in that order; junction bases with no gene match: 11. Germline CDR1 reads SEHNR; CDR2 reads FQNEAQ (reference sequence). The CDR3 runs to 18 residues. The CDR3 is CASSLATSGPVGTGELFF. CDR3 coding DNA: TGTGCCAGCAGCTTAGCCACTAGCGGCCCTGTAGGGACCGGGGAGCTGTTTTTT.

The V and J genes are TRBV4-1 and TRBJ2-1; D remains unclear. Trimming took off 3 bases at V and 1 base at J, with 7 bases between the two ends. The CDR3 has 14 amino acids. The germline CDR1 and CDR2 sequences are MGHRA and YSYEKL. This CDR3 reads CASSQGDSYNEQFF. The DNA of the CDR3 is TGCGCCAGCAGCCAGGGCGATTCCTACAATGAGCAGTTCTTC.

This clonotype was counted between two and nine times. The V gene is TRBV4-1, the J gene TRBJ1-3; D remains ambiguous. There are 14 residues in the CDR3. Trimming removed 4 bases at V and 8 bases at J, with 15 bases between. The germline V gene has CDR1 MGHRA and CDR2 YSYEKL. CDR3 coding DNA: TGCGCCAGCAGCCCTCGTCTCAATTGGGACACCATATATTTT. Its protein is CASSPRLNWDTIYF.

The V call is TRBV4-3, the J call TRBJ2-1; D remains unclear. The CDR3 length is 17 residues. Per the germline V gene, CDR1 is LGHNA and CDR2 is YSLEER. The V end lost 1 base, the J end lost 6 bases, and 19 bases lay between the germline ends. The DNA of the CDR3 is TGCGCCAGCAGCCAAGTGCACTCGCCCAACCCTCTCAATGAGCAGTTCTTC. This codes for CASSQVHSPNPLNEQFF.

Remarks on this clonotype: At one end the junction does not follow the germline gene, possibly because of a read error. The CDR3 sequence is CASSPRGEQHF. The CDR3 nucleotides are TGTGCCAGCAGCCCCCGGGGGGAGCAGCACTTC. The chain joins TRBV7-6 to TRBJ2-7; 7 bases map to TRBD2. The germline V gene encodes CDR1 SGHVS and CDR2 FNYEAQ. This CDR3 has 11 residues. The full variable domain, its missing parts supplied by reference TRBV7-6 and TRBJ2-7, is GAGVSQSPRYKVTKRGQDVALRCDPISGHVSLYWYRQALGQGPEFLTYFNYEAQQDKSGLPNDRFSAERPEGSISTLTIQRTEQRDSAMYRCASSPRGEQHFGPGTRLTVT.

In its sample, this clonotype was seen many times. The chain recombines TRBV7-9 with TRBJ2-1, with D possibly called TRBD1 or TRBD2 (5 bases each). The CDR3 is 15 amino acids. Trimming pared 5 bases from V and 10 bases from J, leaving 21 bases between. Germline CDR1 reads SEHNR; CDR2 reads FQNEAQ (reference sequence). The CDR3 coding sequence is TGTGCCAGCAGCATAAACGGGACCCCTCTGGAAGAGCAGTTCTTC. Translation gives CASSINGTPLEEQFF.

The V call is TRBV7-9, the J call TRBJ1-4, with 11 bases matching TRBD1. Looked up from germline, CDR1 is SEHNR and CDR2 is FQNEAQ (reference sequence). J gave up 7 bases and V 6 bases, and 4 bases lay outside the gene matches. This CDR3 spans 14 amino acids. DNA of the CDR3: TGTGCCAGCAGTACCGGGACAGGGGGTGAAAAACTGTTTTTT. Translated: CASSTGTGGEKLFF. Full variable domain (rest looked up from reference TRBV7-9 and TRBJ1-4): DTGVSQNPRHKITKRGQNVTFRCDPISEHNRLYWYRQTLGQGPEFLTYFQNEAQLEKSRLLSDRFSAERPKGSFSTLEIQRTEQGDSAMYLCASSTGTGGEKLFFGSGTQLSVL.

In DNA, the CDR3 is TGTGCCACCAAGGGGGCAGATACGCAGTATTTT. It codes for CATKGADTQYF. The chain uses TRBV5-4 and TRBJ2-3; the D gene is possibly TRBD1 (6 bases). Germline V CDR1 and CDR2: SGHNT, YYREEE (reference sequence). The V gene lost 9 bases and the J gene lost 4 bases, with 9 bases spanning the gap. This CDR3 region has 11 residues.

This clonotype was recorded many times. The chain couples TRBV7-2 to TRBJ2-7, with 9 bases identical to TRBD2. This CDR3 region has 15 residues. CDR1 is SGHTA, CDR2 FQGNSA, per germline. V gave up 1 base and J gave up 1 base; unmatched junction bases: 2. DNA for the CDR3: TGTGCCAGCAGCTTAGAAGCGGGGGGTTCCTACGAGCAGTACGTC. Its translation: CASSLEAGGSYEQYV.

The J gene is TRBJ2-1, the V gene TRBV20-1; 8 positions match TRBD2. Germline trimming cut 7 bases from V and 2 bases from J; bases unmatched to any gene: 7. Germline assignment: CDR1 DFQATT and CDR2 SNEGSKA (reference sequence). CDR3 length equals 14 residues. The CDR3 region is CSVPGGAPYNEQFF. CDR3 bases: TGCAGTGTCCCCGGGGGGGCACCCTACAATGAGCAGTTCTTC.

There are many counts of this clonotype. The rearrangement links TRBV12-3 or TRBV12-4 to TRBJ1-3; D gene ambiguous. This CDR3 has 14 residues. Deletions cut 4 bases from V and 3 bases from J, with 10 bases between. The chain's CDR3 is CASSSAAIGNTIYF. CDR3 bases: TGTGCCAGCAGTTCTGCAGCAATTGGAAACACCATATATTTT.

This clonotype turned up a few times. This sequence joins TRBV27 and TRBJ2-1, with a possible D match to TRBD2 (5 bases). The CDR3 totals 12 residues. Germline loops: CDR1 MNHEY, CDR2 SMNVEV (reference sequence). The V and J ends lost 5 bases and 7 bases respectively, with 9 bases between them. CDR3 nucleotide sequence: TGTGCCAGCAGTAAGACGGGGAATGAGCAGTTCTTC. Translation gives CASSKTGNEQFF.

The chain carries TRBV27 and TRBJ1-4; tentative D call: TRBD1 (5 bases). The germline V and J ends were trimmed by 6 bases and 8 bases, with 10 bases remaining between them. CDR3 size: 12 residues. In germline, CDR1 is MNHEY, CDR2 SMNVEV (reference sequence). The DNA of the CDR3 is TGTGCCAGCAGCTCCGGGGCCGAAAAACTGTTTTTT. This translates into CASSSGAEKLFF.